This T cell receptor (beta chain) was observed in a study of shared clonotypes between healthy human individuals (dated by TCRdb to 2020 to 2022). About the study as a whole: A couple of women and a few men aged 18 to 49 years were included in the cohort. Blood TCR repertoires of 5 or 6 healthy adults were deeply sequenced to estimate repertoire size and the extent of clonotype sharing between individuals. For each donor, three plates each were used for CD4 naive and CD4 memory, two plates were used for CD8 naive, and one plate was used for CD8 memory. Per donor, leukapheresis produced somewhere between about 0.94 and 10 billion PBMCs. To increase sequencing depth and limit assay-specific biases, TCR repertoire library preparation and sequencing were carried out by different laboratories using diverse techniques.

Using the deep immunoSEQ assay, TCR CDR3 regions were amplified from genomic DNA by multiplex PCR. Genomic DNA extracted from each cell subset was distributed evenly over all wells of several immunoSEQ 96-well plates, and each plate served as one replicate. For sorted subsets, 200 to 250 ng of genomic DNA, equivalent to 25,000 to 35,000 T cell genomes, went into each replicate PCR. Purified libraries were measured with a Qubit 3.0 fluorometer, size-checked on a Bioanalyzer 2100, and measured again with the KAPA Library Quantification kit. Every immunoSEQ 96-well plate was sequenced on a dedicated single-read 150-cycle Illumina NextSeq 550 flow cell. The authors processed their data as follows. The immunoSEQ output contained only junctional sequences without quality scores, so filtering could not match that applied to full-length reads. Sequences were annotated with PyIR, a Python wrapper for IgBLAST v1.9, using IMGT germline references to assign V/J genes and CDR3. Reads were filtered out if the reads had weak V/J assignments (E-value above 1e-6), no CDR3, stop codons, out-of-frame junctions, or ambiguous translated residues. V3J clonotypes were defined by identical inferred V gene, J gene, and CDR3 amino acid sequence. To compute the percentage overlap between repertoires, the number of shared unique clonotypes was divided by the size of the smaller repertoire. Richness of each repertoire was evaluated using RTK rarefaction, the Chao1 estimator, and Recon v2.1 estimates of unobserved clonotypes. Generation probabilities were computed with OLGA for all TCRbeta clonotypes obtained by the gDNA method from a handful of donors. TCRdb took this table from immuneACCESS and kept in-frame rearrangements with V and J called. Such tables lack part of the clones; where checked against another copy, unresolved V genes explain under half of the gap, and the rest is unexplained. The V and J calls and the clone size are those of that table, but D and trimming were determined from the DNA. This sample is represented by 2 million to 2.5 million clones; approximately 93% of them were singletons. The ten largest clonotypes hold 0.39% of the sample.

The paper as a whole reports these results and caveats: Around 5% of naive CD4, roughly 3.5% of naive CD8, 2% to 2.5% of memory CD4, and roughly 0.4% of memory CD8 clonotypes were shared across several donors. Incomplete sequencing was indicated by rarefaction of sorted-subset datasets, despite the large sequencing depth. Higher generation probabilities were observed for clonotypes shared by all four sorted-subset donors than for non-shared clonotypes. Sampling was limited to blood, and TCR repertoires in tissue likely differ from TCR repertoires in blood. Pairwise subsampling led to the expectation that sequencing depth would affect the degree of clonotype sharing among donors. Larger estimated clonotype richness was generally found for naive subsets than for memory subsets. The genetic and exposure-history diversity represented was limited by the small number of donors.

Donors were healthy HIV-negative adults with no recently reported acute infections or vaccinations. Every donor was a Caucasian adult living in Nashville, Tennessee, USA. CD4+ T cells were enriched through magnetic negative selection, after which naive cells were positively selected on CD45RA and the remaining negative fraction served as the memory subset. Blood was collected by leukapheresis, and PBMCs were isolated by Ficoll-Histopaque density gradient centrifugation and then cryopreserved in liquid nitrogen vapor phase. Analytical flow cytometry was used to check the purity and quantity of every magnetically sorted T cell population. Genomic DNA was isolated from each sorted fraction and quantified by UV absorbance on a Nanodrop 2000c. Worth noting for this clone: Its cognate antigen has yet to be identified. Base qualities were left out, and no much larger clone turns up one base away.

In the germline V gene, CDR1 corresponds to MDHEN and CDR2 to SYDVKM. The CDR3 has 18 amino acids, counting the end cysteine and phenylalanine. Only the CDR3 part of the read is kept: 54 bases, read in frame from the first base. V is pruned by 3 bases and J by 0 bases, leaving 12 bases of the junction without a gene match. The rearrangement combines TRBV28 with TRBJ1-2; 8 central bases correspond to TRBD1. The TCR sequence derives from a man in his late teens or twenties in good health. Some clones in this sample may be carry-over from other donors' samples. Sequencing was carried out using naive CD4+ T cells from PBMCs. The sample's cell subset or site label, in plain terms: CD45RA+ positively selected. The CDR3 is CASSFLSEQGAPNYGYTF. The DNA reads TGTGCCAGCAGTTTCTTATCGGAGCAGGGGGCCCCTAACTATGGCTACACCTTC.